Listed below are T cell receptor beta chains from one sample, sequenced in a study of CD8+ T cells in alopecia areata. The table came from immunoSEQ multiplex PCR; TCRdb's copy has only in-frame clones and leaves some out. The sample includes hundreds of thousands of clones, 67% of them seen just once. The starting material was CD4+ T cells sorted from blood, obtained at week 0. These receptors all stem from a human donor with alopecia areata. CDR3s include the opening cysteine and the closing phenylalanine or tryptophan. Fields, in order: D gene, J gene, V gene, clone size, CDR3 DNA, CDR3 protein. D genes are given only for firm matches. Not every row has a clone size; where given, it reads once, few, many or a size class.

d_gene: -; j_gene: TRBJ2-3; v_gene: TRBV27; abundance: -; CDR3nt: TGTGCCAGCAGTTGGGTCGGCACAGATACGCAGTATTTT; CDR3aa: CASSWVGTDTQYF
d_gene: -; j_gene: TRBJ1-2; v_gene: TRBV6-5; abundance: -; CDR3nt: TGTGCCATCGGACAGATCTATGGCTACACCTTC; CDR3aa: CAIGQIYGYTF
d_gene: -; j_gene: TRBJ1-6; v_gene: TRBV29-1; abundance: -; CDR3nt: TGCAGCGTTGAGGGCCTCACACGGGGGGCCTCCTATAATTCACCCCTCCACTTT; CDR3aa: CSVEGLTRGASYNSPLHF
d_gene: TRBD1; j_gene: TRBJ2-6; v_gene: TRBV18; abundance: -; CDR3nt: TGTGCCAGCTCACCGGGACAGGGGACTGGGGCCAACGTCCTGACTTTC; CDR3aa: CASSPGQGTGANVLTF
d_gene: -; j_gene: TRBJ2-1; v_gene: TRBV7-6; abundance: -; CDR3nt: TGTGCCAGCAGCTTAGGGACAGGAGGGGAGCAGTTCTTC; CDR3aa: CASSLGTGGEQFF
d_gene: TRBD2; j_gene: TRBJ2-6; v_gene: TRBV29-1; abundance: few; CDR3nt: TGCAGCGTCCCTTCGGGGGGGCGCGGGGCCAACGTCCTGACTTTC; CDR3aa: CSVPSGGRGANVLTF
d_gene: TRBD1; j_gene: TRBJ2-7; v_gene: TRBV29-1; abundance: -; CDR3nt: TGCAGCGTTACGACAGGGGGTAAGGACGAGCAGTACTTC; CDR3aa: CSVTTGGKDEQYF
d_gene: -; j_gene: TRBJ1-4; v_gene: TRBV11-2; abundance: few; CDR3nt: TGTGCCAGCAGCCCCCGGACAGCGGGGAATGAAAAACTGTTTTTT; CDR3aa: CASSPRTAGNEKLFF
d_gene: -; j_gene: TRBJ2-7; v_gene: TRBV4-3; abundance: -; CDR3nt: TGCGCCAGCAGCCAAGATCAGGGAACGCGGGAGCAGTACTTC; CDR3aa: CASSQDQGTREQYF
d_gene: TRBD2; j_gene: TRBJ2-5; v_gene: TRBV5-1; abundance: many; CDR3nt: TGCGCCAGCAGCTTGGAGCCAGCGGGGGCGCAAGAGACCCAGTACTTC; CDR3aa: CASSLEPAGAQETQYF
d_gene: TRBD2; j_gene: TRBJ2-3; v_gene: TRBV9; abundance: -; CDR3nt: TGTGCCAGCAGCGTCCTAGCGGGGGCTGATACGCAGTATTTT; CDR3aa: CASSVLAGADTQYF
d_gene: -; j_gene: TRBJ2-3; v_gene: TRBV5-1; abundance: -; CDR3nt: TGCGCCAGCAGCCCCTCGGGGGCCGGGGATACGCAGTATTTT; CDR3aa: CASSPSGAGDTQYF
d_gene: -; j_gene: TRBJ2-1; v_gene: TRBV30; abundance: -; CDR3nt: TGTGCCTGGCGGCGGGGGGACAGGTCCTACAATGAGCAGTTCTTC; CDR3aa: CAWRRGDRSYNEQFF
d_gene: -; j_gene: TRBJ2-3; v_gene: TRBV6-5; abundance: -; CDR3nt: TGTGCCACCCGGGAGAGGGGCCGATATGCGGATACGCAGTATTTT; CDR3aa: CATRERGRYADTQYF
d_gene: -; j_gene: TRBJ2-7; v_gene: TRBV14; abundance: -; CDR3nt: TGTGCCAGCAGCCAAGATCTGAAGAACTCACAGGGCAAGAGGTACGAGCAGTACTTC; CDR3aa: CASSQDLKNSQGKRYEQYF
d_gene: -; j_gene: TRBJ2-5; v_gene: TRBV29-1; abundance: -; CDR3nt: TGCAGCGCCGACAGGTACCAAGAGACCCAGTACTTC; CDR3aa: CSADRYQETQYF
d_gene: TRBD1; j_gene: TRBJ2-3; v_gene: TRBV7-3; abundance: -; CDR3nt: TGTGCCAGCAGCCGACAGGGGAGCACAGATACGCAGTATTTT; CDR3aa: CASSRQGSTDTQYF
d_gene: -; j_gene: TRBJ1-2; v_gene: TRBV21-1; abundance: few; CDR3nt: TGTGCCAGCAGCAAAGATAGTGGACGAGTCTATGGCTACACCTTC; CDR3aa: CASSKDSGRVYGYTF
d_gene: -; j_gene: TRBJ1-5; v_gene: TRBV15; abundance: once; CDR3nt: TGTGCCACCAGCAGAGAACAGATTAGCAATCAGCCCCAGCATTTT; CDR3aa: CATSREQISNQPQHF
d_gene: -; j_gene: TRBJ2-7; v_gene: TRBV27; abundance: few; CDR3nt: TGTGCCAGCAGTGGTGGGGGGCGCGAGCAGTACTTC; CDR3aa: CASSGGGREQYF
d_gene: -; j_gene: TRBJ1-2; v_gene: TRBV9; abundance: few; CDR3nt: TGTGCCAGCAGCGTAGGGACAAACTATGGCTACACCTTC; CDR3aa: CASSVGTNYGYTF
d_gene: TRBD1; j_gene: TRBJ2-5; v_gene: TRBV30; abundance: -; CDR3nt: TGTGCCTGGAGGGATACAGGGGCATCGGAGACCCAGTACTTC; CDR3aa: CAWRDTGASETQYF
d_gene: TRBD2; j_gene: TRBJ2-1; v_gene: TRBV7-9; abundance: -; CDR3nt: TGTGCCAGCAGCTTATACAGCGGGGGGGCCTTTGAGCAGTTCTTC; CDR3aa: CASSLYSGGAFEQFF
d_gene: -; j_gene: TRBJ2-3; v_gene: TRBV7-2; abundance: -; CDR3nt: TGTGCCAGCAGCGGAAGGGGTTCCCCAGATACGCAGTATTTT; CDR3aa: CASSGRGSPDTQYF
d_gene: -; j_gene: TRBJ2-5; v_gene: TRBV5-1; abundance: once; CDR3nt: TGCGCCAGCAGCTTGGACAATCAAGAGACCCAGTACTTC; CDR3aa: CASSLDNQETQYF
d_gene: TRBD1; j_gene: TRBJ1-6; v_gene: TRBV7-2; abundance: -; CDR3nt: TGTGCCAGCAGCTTGCTACAGGGGTATAATTCACCCCTCCACTTT; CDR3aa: CASSLLQGYNSPLHF
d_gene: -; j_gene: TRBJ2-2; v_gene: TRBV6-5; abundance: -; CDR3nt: TGTGCCAGCAGCTCCAGCCTGAACACCGGGGAGCTGTTTTTT; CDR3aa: CASSSSLNTGELFF
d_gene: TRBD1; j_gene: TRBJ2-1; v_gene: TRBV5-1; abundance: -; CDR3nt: TGCGCCAGCAGCTGGGTACAGGGGTCCCTACCCTACAATGAGCAGTTCTTC; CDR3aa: CASSWVQGSLPYNEQFF
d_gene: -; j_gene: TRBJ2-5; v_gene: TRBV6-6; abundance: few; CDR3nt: TGTGCCAGCAGTAGTGGGGGGGCCCAAGAGACCCAGTACTTC; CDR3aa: CASSSGGAQETQYF
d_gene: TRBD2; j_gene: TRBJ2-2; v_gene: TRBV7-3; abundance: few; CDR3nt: TGTGCCAGCAGCTTATCGGGACTAGCTTCGAACACCGGGGAGCTGTTTTTT; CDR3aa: CASSLSGLASNTGELFF
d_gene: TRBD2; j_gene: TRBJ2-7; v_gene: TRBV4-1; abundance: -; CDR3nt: TGCGCCAGCAGCCAGACCCCCTTGCGGGGGGGTGCCTACGAGCAGTACTTC; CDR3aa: CASSQTPLRGGAYEQYF
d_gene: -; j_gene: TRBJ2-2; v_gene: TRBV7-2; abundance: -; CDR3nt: TGTGCCAGCAGCGGTGTGAGGAACACCGGGGAGCTGTTTTTT; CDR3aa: CASSGVRNTGELFF
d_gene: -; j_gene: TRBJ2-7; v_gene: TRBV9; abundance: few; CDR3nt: TGTGCCAGCAGCGTAGCGGCGGGGGCCAGCTACGAGCAGTACTTC; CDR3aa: CASSVAAGASYEQYF
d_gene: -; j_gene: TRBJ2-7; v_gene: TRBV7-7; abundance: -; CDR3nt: TGTGCTAGCAGCTTAGGTCGGCAAACGGGCGAGCAGTACTTC; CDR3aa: CASSLGRQTGEQYF
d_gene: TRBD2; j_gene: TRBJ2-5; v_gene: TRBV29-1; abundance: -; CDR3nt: TGCAGCGTTGACCGGGGGGGCTCTGCGGAAGAGACCCAGTACTTC; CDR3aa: CSVDRGGSAEETQYF
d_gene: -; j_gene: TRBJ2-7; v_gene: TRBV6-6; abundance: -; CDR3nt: TGTGCCAGCAGTGCCTCCCCTGGGGAGCAGTACTTC; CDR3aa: CASSASPGEQYF
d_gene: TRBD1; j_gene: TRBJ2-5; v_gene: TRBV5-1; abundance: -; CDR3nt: TGCGCCAGCAGCTTGGACCCGGGACAGGGGGCACGGGAGACCCAGTACTTC; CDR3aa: CASSLDPGQGARETQYF
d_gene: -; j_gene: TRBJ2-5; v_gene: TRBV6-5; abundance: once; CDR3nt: TGTGCCAGCAGTTACTCGCACGAGACCCAGTACTTC; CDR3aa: CASSYSHETQYF
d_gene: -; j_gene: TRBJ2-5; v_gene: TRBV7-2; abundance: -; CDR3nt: TGTGCCAGCAGCTTAGGGCCCTGGGGGCGGGGGCCTCAAGAGACCCAGTACTTC; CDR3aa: CASSLGPWGRGPQETQYF